The T cell receptor (beta chain) under discussion was sequenced for a study of blood T cell repertoires in COVID-19. Whole-study context: Researchers got acute and convalescent COVID-19 samples from the United States, Italy and Spain. PBMCs, B-cell-depleted T cells, or T cells provided the cDNA or gDNA that made up the material.

Patients from Seattle were sampled longitudinally, starting during active infection. In the study's own analysis: Reference gene primer amplification gave estimated nucleated cell counts. The protocol was immunoSEQ multiplex PCR, while the TCRdb copy is restricted to in-frame clones and leaves out a portion. The D gene and trimming were derived from the DNA, and the V and J assignments and clone size from that table. The sample consists of fewer than 200,000 clones, around 86% of them appearing once. Germline CDR1 and CDR2: SGHDT and YYEEEE. V lost 4 bases, J lost 6 bases, and 14 bases stayed unmatched. This CDR3 is 17 amino acids long.

Sequencing was carried out using peripheral blood. The rearrangement joins TRBV5-6 to TRBJ1-4; 8 positions match TRBD1. This clonotype originated in an elderly woman with COVID-19, enrolled during active disease. The CDR3 bases are TGTGCCAGCAGCCCCACAATTGCAGGGGGCAAGGATGAAAAACTGTTTTTT. Amino acids: CASSPTIAGGKDEKLFF.